This entry lists 25 T cell receptor beta chains sequenced from one sample in a study of beta chain features in type 1 diabetes. Every bit of the isolated RNA underwent reverse transcription, so sequencing read expressed TCRB transcripts. Clones were sequenced by immunoSEQ multiplex PCR, and TCRdb holds only the in-frame ones, with some missing. The sample includes 150,000 to 200,000 clones, approximately 13% of them seen just once. Specimen: central memory CD4+ T cells from blood. The receptor set was obtained from a woman aged 18-29 years in good health.

V is TRBV15 and J is TRBJ2-7; TRBD1 might be the D (5 bases). This CDR3 region has 14 residues. Germline CDR1 reads LNHNV; CDR2 reads YYDKDF (reference sequence). V gave up 0 bases and J gave up 6 bases, with 12 bases separating them. The CDR3 spells CATSRDYAGREQYF. In DNA, the CDR3 is TGTGCCACCAGCAGAGATTACGCAGGGCGCGAGCAGTACTTC.

This clone was observed a few times. J is TRBJ2-1 and V is TRBV5-5; 9 bases map to TRBD2. V lost 0 bases, J lost 4 bases, and 5 bases stayed unmatched. The length of the CDR3 is 16 residues. Germline V gives CDR1 SGHKS, CDR2 YYEKEE (reference sequence). The CDR3 region is CASSLGLAVSYNEQFF. The CDR3 nucleotides read TGTGCCAGCAGCTTGGGACTAGCGGTTTCTTACAATGAGCAGTTCTTC.

This clone was observed a few times. Other DNA sequences in this sample translate to the same CDR3. V and J are TRBV18 and TRBJ2-3, with 10 bases aligning to TRBD2. Germline CDR1 reads KGHSH; CDR2 reads LQKENI. The CDR3 runs 15 residues. J was trimmed by 3 bases and V by 3 bases; bases with no gene match: 3. The CDR3 sequence is CASSPSGRGTDTQYF. The CDR3 nucleotides read TGTGCCAGCTCACCGAGCGGGAGGGGAACAGATACGCAGTATTTT.

V gene TRBV6-5 combines with J gene TRBJ2-3, with 8 bases lining up with TRBD2. Germline V gene data show CDR1 as MNHEY and CDR2 as SVGAGI. This CDR3 region has 15 residues. Losses at the gene ends were 4 bases for V and 6 bases for J; bases not matched to a gene: 9. The CDR3 is CASSSGGLGLDTQYF. The CDR3, as DNA: TGTGCCAGCAGTTCGGGGGGACTAGGTCTCGATACGCAGTATTTT.

The chain uses TRBV2 and TRBJ1-1, with D maybe TRBD1 (5 bases). The CDR3 totals 16 residues. Germline V gene data show CDR1 as SNHLY and CDR2 as FYNNEI. V gave up 3 bases and J gave up 4 bases, with 18 bases separating them. CDR3 amino acids: CASSEAQGSIGTEAFF. The CDR3 nucleotides read TGTGCCAGCAGTGAGGCGCAGGGAAGTATTGGCACTGAAGCTTTCTTT.

This clone was counted a few times. The V gene is TRBV7-8, the J gene TRBJ1-4, with D possibly matching TRBD1 (5 bases). V dropped 2 bases and J dropped 8 bases, with 12 bases sitting between them. The CDR3 is made up of 14 amino acids. The germline V gene has CDR1 SGHVS and CDR2 FQNEAQ. The CDR3: CASSLWGGGEKLFF. The CDR3 nucleotides read TGTGCCAGCAGCTTATGGGGGGGAGGAGAAAAACTGTTTTTT.

This clone was picked up a small number of times. The J gene is TRBJ2-3, the V gene TRBV2; TRBD2 matches 10 bases. The length of the CDR3 is 15 residues. Germline lookup yields CDR1 SNHLY and CDR2 FYNNEI. Unmatched junction bases numbered 13, after V lost 7 bases and J lost 9 bases. In DNA form, the CDR3 reads TGTGCCAGCATTGGGAGTAGCGGGAGGAAGGGGACGCAGTATTTT. It specifies CASIGSSGRKGTQYF.

In this sample, this clone turned up a few times. Mismatch with germline at one junction end may stem from a read error. This chain uses TRBV5-1 with TRBJ2-7, with 7 bases aligning to TRBD2. Germline CDR1 reads SGHRS; CDR2 reads YFSETQ. The CDR3 runs to 17 residues. The CDR3 spells CASSLRAGGREGYQQYF. Here the CDR3 DNA reads TGCGCCAGCAGCTTGAGAGCCGGCGGGAGAGAGGGCTACCAGCAGTACTTC.

This chain links TRBV28 with TRBJ1-1; D might be TRBD1 (6 bases). Looked up from germline, CDR1 is MDHEN and CDR2 is SYDVKM. CDR3 length: 15 amino acids. Trimming pared 6 bases from V and 3 bases from J, leaving 17 bases between. CDR3 DNA sequence: TGTGCCAGCAGCCCACTCAAACAGGGATACACTGAAGCTTTCTTT. Its protein product is CASSPLKQGYTEAFF.

This chain links TRBV28 with TRBJ1-4; unclear D gene. Germline CDR1 is MDHEN and CDR2 is SYDVKM. V lost 6 bases to trimming and J lost 3 bases, with 8 bases between them. The CDR3 loop spans 13 amino acids. As DNA, the CDR3 is TGTGCCAGCAGCATTACGGCTAATGAAAAACTGTTTTTT. Translated: CASSITANEKLFF.

In its sample, this clone was seen many times. The chain carries TRBV7-9 and TRBJ2-3; D is undetermined. Germline CDR1 and CDR2: SEHNR and FQNEAQ (reference sequence). The CDR3 totals 15 residues. Trimming stripped 7 bases from V and 0 bases from J, with 14 bases between. The CDR3 loop reads CASTQVGRSTDTQYF. The CDR3 DNA is TGTGCCAGCACACAAGTTGGCCGCAGCACAGATACGCAGTATTTT.

This clone showed up just a few times. The CDR3 nucleotides read TGTGCCAGCAGCCCAATGCTGAGCTCCTACAATGAGCAGTTCTTC. Amino acid sequence: CASSPMLSSYNEQFF. The gene calls are TRBV6-5 and TRBJ2-1; D not resolved. The CDR3 totals 15 residues. V lost 6 bases to trimming and J lost 0 bases, with 12 bases between them. The germline gives CDR1 MNHEY, CDR2 SVGAGI.

This clone was picked up a small number of times. The CDR3 nucleotides read TGCGCCAGCAGCTTGGCACCCGGGCAGCCCCAGCATTTT. Its translation is CASSLAPGQPQHF. The V gene is TRBV5-1, the J gene TRBJ1-5, with D unclear. Deletions cut 0 bases from V and 7 bases from J, with 8 bases between. In germline, CDR1 is SGHRS, CDR2 YFSETQ. CDR3 size: 13 residues.

The V call is TRBV10-3, the J call TRBJ1-1, with a possible D match to TRBD1 (5 bases). The CDR3 loop spans 13 amino acids. Trimming removed 7 bases at V and 6 bases at J, with 15 bases between. CDR1 and CDR2 (germline): ENHRY, SYGVKD. In nucleotides, the CDR3 is TGTGCCATCAAGGGGCAGACCTCCGCTGAAGCTTTCTTT. This encodes CAIKGQTSAEAFF.

This clone was found many times. The V and J genes are TRBV30 and TRBJ1-1; D remains ambiguous. Germline V gives CDR1 GTSNPN, CDR2 SVGIG (reference sequence). There are 12 residues in the CDR3. V was cut by 3 bases and J by 1 base, with 6 bases left in between. CDR3 protein: CAWRTRNTEAFF. Here the CDR3 DNA reads TGTGCCTGGAGGACTCGGAACACTGAAGCTTTCTTT.

This clone showed up just a few times. The chain recombines TRBV30 with TRBJ1-1, with D uncertain. With 0 bases removed from V and 2 bases from J, the gap between germline ends came to 7 bases. CDR3 length equals 13 residues. The V gene's germline CDR1 is GTSNPN and CDR2 SVGIG (reference sequence). The CDR3, as DNA: TGTGCCTGGAGTGTACACGTTAACACTGAAGCTTTCTTT. Amino acids: CAWSVHVNTEAFF.

This clone was seen more than once but under ten times. The chain has TRBV7-8 and TRBJ2-3, with D possibly being TRBD2 (5 bases). This CDR3 is 15 amino acids long. Germline loops: CDR1 SGHVS, CDR2 FQNEAQ. Trimming took 0 bases from V and 5 from J, leaving 12 bases between them. Here the CDR3 reads CASSLASRGGDTQYF. In DNA, the CDR3 is TGTGCCAGCAGCTTAGCGTCGCGAGGAGGAGATACGCAGTATTTT.

This chain links TRBV27 with TRBJ1-2, with a tentative D call TRBD1 (5 bases). CDR3 length: 14 residues. Per germline, CDR1 MNHEY and CDR2 SMNVEV (reference sequence). The V end lost 3 bases, the J end lost 3 bases, and 11 bases lay between the germline ends. The CDR3: CASSFRVGYYGYTF. CDR3 nucleotides: TGTGCCAGCAGTTTCAGGGTCGGATACTATGGCTACACCTTC.

There are a few counts of this clone. The chain links TRBV2 to TRBJ2-1; 7 positions agree with TRBD2. The CDR3 runs to 18 residues. The ends lost 0 bases at V and 7 bases at J; junction bases unmatched: 15. Germline V gives CDR1 SNHLY, CDR2 FYNNEI. DNA of the CDR3: TGTGCCAGCAGTGAAGCGCCGAAGGGCGGGAGAATGAATAATGAGCAGTTCTTC. Its protein product is CASSEAPKGGRMNNEQFF.

The chain has TRBV7-2 and TRBJ2-1; 11 positions agree with TRBD1. CDR3 length: 13 residues. V was pared by 5 bases and J by 13 bases, with 7 bases of the junction left unmatched. CDR1 and CDR2 from the germline V gene are SGHTA and FQGNSA. The CDR3 region is CASSPGQGAGQFF. The CDR3 coding sequence is TGTGCCAGCAGCCCCGGACAGGGGGCAGGTCAGTTCTTC. Looking up the rest from reference TRBV7-2 and TRBJ2-1 gives the full variable domain: GAGVSQSPSNKVTEKGKDVELRCDPISGHTALYWYRQSLGQGLEFLIYFQGNSAPDKSGLPSDRFSAERTGGSVSTLTIQRTQQEDSAVYLCASSPGQGAGQFFGPGTRLTVL.

This clone was seen only a few times. The rearrangement links TRBV19 to TRBJ2-1, with 9 bases aligning to TRBD2. Germline V CDR1 and CDR2: LNHDA, SQIVND (reference sequence). The CDR3 consists of 15 residues. V was pared by 5 bases and J by 7 bases, with 9 bases of the junction left unmatched. The CDR3 DNA follows: TGTGCCAGTAGTCGATTAGCGGGAGCAGGGAATGAGCAGTTCTTC. Amino acids: CASSRLAGAGNEQFF.

V usage is TRBV29-1 and J usage is TRBJ1-2; 7 bases fit TRBD1. The length of the CDR3 is 14 residues. V was pared by 4 bases and J by 1 base, with 6 bases of the junction left unmatched. Germline loops: CDR1 SQVTM, CDR2 ANQGSEA. The CDR3 here is CSVARRDSNYGYTF. The CDR3 DNA reads as TGCAGCGTTGCGAGACGGGACAGTAACTATGGCTACACCTTC.

This clone showed up just a few times. The chain has TRBV7-9 and TRBJ2-7, with 7 nucleotides matching TRBD2. The CDR3 is 14 amino acids. Germline lookup yields CDR1 SEHNR and CDR2 FQNEAQ (reference sequence). The junction had 6 bases not matched to a gene; V was cut back by 5 bases and J by 2 bases. The CDR3 loop reads CASSPTSVTYEQYF. Here the CDR3 DNA reads TGTGCCAGCAGCCCTACTAGCGTAACCTACGAGCAGTACTTC.

Only a few counts were recorded for this clone. This chain links TRBV9 with TRBJ2-7; 8 bases are shared with TRBD2. CDR1 and CDR2 from the germline V gene are SGDLS and YYNGEE. The V gene end was trimmed by 4 bases and the J gene end by 0 bases; junction bases not matched to a gene: 6. The CDR3 consists of 15 residues. The CDR3 DNA is TGTGCCAGCAGCCCGTTGGGGACTAGCTCCTACGAGCAGTACTTC. Its protein product is CASSPLGTSSYEQYF.

This clone showed up just a few times. V gene TRBV7-9 combines with J gene TRBJ1-1; 9 bases line up with TRBD1. CDR3 length: 15 residues. With 3 bases clipped from V and 5 bases from J, the junction kept 7 bases outside the gene matches. Germline lookup yields CDR1 SEHNR and CDR2 FQNEAQ (reference sequence). Written as DNA, the CDR3 is TGTGCCAGCAGCTTGACAGGGGGTAGGAGGACTGAAGCTTTCTTT. Amino acid sequence: CASSLTGGRRTEAFF. Drawing the rest from reference TRBV7-9 and TRBJ1-1, the complete variable domain is DTGVSQNPRHKITKRGQNVTFRCDPISEHNRLYWYRQTLGQGPEFLTYFQNEAQLEKSRLLSDRFSAERPKGSFSTLEIQRTEQGDSAMYLCASSLTGGRRTEAFFGQGTRLTVV.